This TCR beta chain was identified during a study of T-cell reconstitution after alpha-beta-depleted transplantation in children (dated by TCRdb to 2015 to 2016). About the study as a whole: The study quantitatively tracked T-cell immune reconstitution after TCRalphabeta/CD19-depleted allogeneic hematopoietic cell transplantation in children using TCR repertoire profiling.

The library relied on PCR. Sequencing used an Illumina HiSeq 2500. To normalize quantification of the TCRbeta repertoire, the TCR libraries were built with molecular barcoding that relied on unique molecular identifiers. TCRdb reprocessed the public reads (quality trimming at Q25 with fastp, clone calling with MiXCR) and kept in-frame beta chains. When rows share a CDR3 protein, they turn into one entry using the most common DNA and genes. The sample has some 500,000 distinct CDR3 sequences on record, roughly 33% of them singletons. The top ten constitute around 2.4% of the sample. The cysteine opens and the phenylalanine closes a CDR3 of 13 amino acids. This entry keeps only the CDR3 DNA: 39 bases, framed from base 1. Germline trimming amounts to 5 bases on V and 4 bases on J, with 4 as the count of junction bases outside the gene matches. The germline V gene sets CDR1 to SNHLY and CDR2 to FYNNEI.

Only one count was recorded for this clonotype. Its antigen remains unidentified. The sample holds no much larger clone one base away, and base qualities are not on file. This specimen consisted of PBMCs from the stem cell graft donor, obtained from the stem cell graft. The receptor's source is a human donor who donated a stem cell graft to a child with aplastic anemia. The V and J segments used are TRBV2 and TRBJ1-1; 7 central nucleotides agree with TRBD1. The DNA reads TGTGCCAGCAGTAGGGAGGGGGCCACTGAAGCTTTCTTT. It codes for CASSREGATEAFF. With the portions outside the CDR3 filled from the reference TRBV2 and TRBJ1-1 genes, the complete variable region becomes EPEVTQTPSHQVTQMGQEVILRCVPISNHLYFYWYRQILGQKVEFLVSFYNNEISEKSEIFDDQFSVERPDGSNFTLKIRSTKLEDSAMYFCASSREGATEAFFGQGTRLTVV.